A single sample gave rise to the 18 T cell receptor beta chains below, sequenced in a study of PD-1 blockade in mismatch repair-deficient tumors. This table comes from immunoSEQ multiplex PCR, and its TCRdb copy is limited to in-frame clones, with some not included. The table records roughly 84,000 clones, around 85% of them present only once. Source: peripheral blood, taken 12 weeks after starting pembrolizumab. The receptors stem from an adult with mismatch repair-deficient cancer.

The J gene is TRBJ1-1, the V gene TRBV20-1, with unresolved D. Trimming removed 7 bases from V and 1 base from J, with 7 bases in between. Looked up from germline, CDR1 is DFQATT and CDR2 is SNEGSKA (reference sequence). The CDR3 has 11 amino acids. The CDR3: CSGRRNTEAFF. For the CDR3, the DNA is TGCAGTGGACGGAGGAACACTGAAGCTTTCTTT.

The chain uses TRBV7-2 and TRBJ1-1; D is possibly TRBD1 (6 bases). In germline, CDR1 is SGHTA, CDR2 FQGNSA. The length of the CDR3 is 12 residues. The V gene lost 4 bases and the J gene lost 5 bases, with 8 bases spanning the gap. The CDR3 nucleotides are TGTGCCAGCAGCTCGACAGGAACTGAAGCTTTCTTT. This codes for CASSSTGTEAFF.

In this sample, this clone turned up once. The J gene is TRBJ2-7, the V gene TRBV27; TRBD1 matches 9 bases. The CDR3 runs 17 residues. V lost 4 bases and J lost 1; bases outside the gene matches: 11. Germline CDR1 reads MNHEY; CDR2 reads SMNVEV (reference sequence). The CDR3, as DNA: TGTGCCAGCAGTTCCGCCCCCGGGACAGGGTTTTCCTACGAGCAGTACTTC. Translated, it gives CASSSAPGTGFSYEQYF.

This sequence joins TRBV5-6 and TRBJ1-1; no reliable D call. The CDR3 runs 14 residues. The V end lost 4 bases, the J end lost 8 bases, and 18 bases lay between the germline ends. CDR1 and CDR2 (germline): SGHDT, YYEEEE. CDR3 nucleotides: TGTGCCAGCAGCCAGATCGGAAGGGAAGCGGAAGCTTTCTTT. This sequence encodes CASSQIGREAEAFF.

The chain has TRBV9 and TRBJ2-6; tentative D call: TRBD1 (6 bases). This CDR3 spans 16 amino acids. V shed 1 base and J shed 4 bases, with 12 bases lying between them. Germline lookup yields CDR1 SGDLS and CDR2 YYNGEE. The CDR3, as DNA: TGTGCCAGCAGCGTACCGAACAGGGCCGGGGCCAACGTCCTGACTTTC. Translated: CASSVPNRAGANVLTF.

This clone has only a few counts. The chain uses TRBV21-1 and TRBJ2-1; the D call of TRBD2 is as the table states it, not checked on the DNA. TRBV21-1 has pseudogene status. The CDR3 covers 17 residues. The CDR3 here is CASSKRAGDVTYNEQFF. Here the CDR3 DNA reads TGTGCCAGCAGCAAAAGAGCGGGAGACGTTACCTACAATGAGCAGTTCTTC.

The chain uses TRBV6-1 and TRBJ1-2, with TRBD1 matching over 12 bases. V dropped 4 bases and J dropped 4; count of bases not matched to a gene: 10. There are 17 residues in the CDR3. Germline assignment: CDR1 MNHNS and CDR2 SASEGT. In nucleotides, the CDR3 is TGTGCCAGCAGTGCCCCGGGACAGGGGGCTTATATCTATGGCTACACCTTC. This codes for CASSAPGQGAYIYGYTF.

A few counts support this clone. The genes are TRBV5-4 and TRBJ2-2, with 13 bases aligning to TRBD2. Germline values: CDR1 SGHNT, CDR2 YYREEE (reference sequence). With V trimmed by 4 bases and J by 4 bases, 13 bases remained unmatched. The CDR3 spans 19 residues. The CDR3 sequence is CASSPAGLAGVFGTGELFF. CDR3 DNA: TGTGCCAGCAGCCCGGCCGGACTAGCGGGAGTTTTTGGCACCGGGGAGCTGTTTTTT.

The chain couples TRBV5-1 to TRBJ2-1, with D maybe TRBD2 (5 bases). V was cut by 1 base and J by 3 bases, with 11 bases left in between. Germline values: CDR1 SGHRS, CDR2 YFSETQ. The CDR3 length is 15 residues. The CDR3 loop is CASSLSGVRYNEQFF. In DNA, the CDR3 is TGCGCCAGCAGCTTGTCCGGGGTCCGCTACAATGAGCAGTTCTTC.

The chain is built from TRBV18 and TRBJ2-1; weak D call: TRBD1 (6 bases). V was shortened by 6 bases and J by 6 bases, with 18 bases between the two germline ends. CDR3 length: 15 residues. The germline V gene has CDR1 KGHSH and CDR2 LQKENI. CDR3: CASSRQVQASNEQFF. The CDR3 DNA is TGTGCCAGCTCCCGACAGGTCCAGGCAAGCAATGAGCAGTTCTTC.

The chain has TRBV11-3 and TRBJ2-7, with D uncertain. CDR3 length: 14 residues. Germline V CDR1 and CDR2: SGHNT, YENEEA. With 5 bases removed from V and 0 bases from J, the gap between germline ends came to 11 bases. CDR3: CASSPPTHSYEQYF. CDR3 nucleotides: TGTGCCAGCAGCCCGCCGACACACTCCTACGAGCAGTACTTC.

This clone was detected a few times. The CDR3 reads CASSETGGHEQYF. CDR3 DNA sequence: TGTGCCAGCAGTGAAACCGGGGGGCACGAGCAGTACTTC. This chain joins TRBV6-1 and TRBJ2-7; tentatively, D is TRBD2 (7 bases). The CDR3 is made up of 13 amino acids. The germline CDR1 and CDR2 sequences are MNHNS and SASEGT. The ends were cut back, 2 bases at V and 5 bases at J, with 10 bases in the middle.

V gene TRBV29-1 combines with J gene TRBJ2-3; D is uncertain. The ends were cut back, 1 base at V and 4 bases at J, with 3 bases in the middle. The CDR3 contains 11 residues. Germline V CDR1 and CDR2: SQVTM, ANQGSEA. CDR3 region: CSVEVSDTQYF. The CDR3 DNA reads TGCAGCGTTGAAGTGTCAGATACGCAGTATTTT.

The rearrangement joins TRBV7-2 to TRBJ2-1; no clear D. Germline loops: CDR1 SGHTA, CDR2 FQGNSA. The CDR3 sequence is 11 residues long. V lost 5 bases, J lost 5 bases, and 4 bases lay in between. The CDR3 loop is CASSLNNEQFF. In nucleotides, the CDR3 is TGTGCCAGCAGCCTGAACAATGAGCAGTTCTTC.

The chain is built from TRBV7-9 and TRBJ2-5; the match to TRBD1 covers 7 bases. V lost 6 bases to trimming and J lost 5 bases; unmatched junction nucleotides: 9. Germline-derived CDR1 and CDR2 are SEHNR and FQNEAQ (reference sequence). The CDR3 is made up of 14 amino acids. The CDR3 DNA reads as TGTGCCAGCAGTCAAGCGAGGGGGCTTGAGACCCAGTACTTC. Residues: CASSQARGLETQYF.

The chain recombines TRBV29-1 with TRBJ2-1, with TRBD1 matching over 12 bases. Per the germline V gene, CDR1 is SQVTM and CDR2 is ANQGSEA. Trimming at V came to 8 bases and at J to 9 bases, leaving 11 bases not matched to a gene. CDR3 length equals 14 residues. The CDR3 spells CSITPGQGAGEQFF. The CDR3 DNA is TGCAGCATTACTCCGGGACAGGGGGCCGGTGAGCAGTTCTTC.

The rearrangement links TRBV5-4 to TRBJ2-3; 10 bases are shared with TRBD2. The germline CDR1 and CDR2 sequences are SGHNT and YYREEE (reference sequence). The CDR3 has 16 amino acids. V shed 2 bases, J shed 4 bases, and the junction held 7 bases outside the gene matches. The CDR3 bases are TGTGCCAGCAGCTTTACGGGGACTAGCGTCCCAGATACGCAGTATTTT. This codes for CASSFTGTSVPDTQYF.

V gene TRBV19 combines with J gene TRBJ2-3, with 9 bases that match TRBD2. Germline assignment: CDR1 LNHDA and CDR2 SQIVND (reference sequence). J lost 0 bases, V lost 6 bases, and 7 bases had no gene match. CDR3 length: 16 amino acids. The CDR3 region is CASSPTSGASTDTQYF. CDR3 coding DNA: TGTGCCAGTAGCCCGACTAGCGGAGCTAGCACAGATACGCAGTATTTT.